The 20 T cell receptor beta chains below were found in one sample sequenced in a study of blood T cell repertoires in COVID-19. Using immunoSEQ multiplex PCR, the repertoire was profiled, and TCRdb retains in-frame clones only, with some absent. This sample has under 90,000 clones, with more than 75% found just once. The sample comprised peripheral blood. Receptor source: a human donor in a cohort sampled during active COVID-19.

V usage is TRBV28 and J usage is TRBJ2-5, with 10 bases identical to TRBD2. This CDR3 comprises 22 residues. Germline CDR1 is MDHEN and CDR2 is SYDVKM. Unmatched junction bases numbered 24, after V lost 4 bases and J lost 1 base. This CDR3 is CASSSQEQGGVLAGEAQETQYF. CDR3 coding DNA: TGTGCCAGCAGTTCCCAGGAACAGGGGGGGGTCCTAGCGGGAGAAGCCCAAGAGACCCAGTACTTC.

The chain uses TRBV6-6 and TRBJ1-6; D gene unclear. Germline-derived CDR1 and CDR2 are MNHNY and SVGAGI (reference sequence). This CDR3 has 14 amino acids. V was clipped by 6 bases and J by 7 bases, with 13 bases between them. The chain's CDR3 is CASSSPSVNSPLHF. CDR3 bases: TGTGCCAGCAGCTCTCCTAGCGTAAATTCACCCCTCCACTTT.

This clone has only one observation. V gene TRBV9 combines with J gene TRBJ2-1, with D maybe TRBD2 (6 bases). In germline, CDR1 is SGDLS, CDR2 YYNGEE. This CDR3 has 15 amino acids. V lost 0 bases and J lost 9, with 16 bases in between. CDR3 loop: CASSVEGGRRGEQFF. In DNA form, the CDR3 reads TGTGCCAGCAGCGTAGAAGGAGGCCGGAGGGGTGAGCAGTTCTTC.

The CDR3 nucleotides are TGCGCCAGCAGCCCGATGGACAGAAACAAAAACATTCAGTACTTC. As protein: CASSPMDRNKNIQYF. V usage is TRBV5-1 and J usage is TRBJ2-4; possibly TRBD1 for D (6 bases). The V and J ends lost 4 bases and 3 bases respectively, with 14 bases between them. The V gene's germline CDR1 is SGHRS and CDR2 YFSETQ. The CDR3 spans 15 residues.

The rearrangement joins TRBV5-4 to TRBJ2-2; tentatively, D is TRBD2 (6 bases). The CDR3 has 16 residues. The V end lost 0 bases, the J end lost 5 bases, and 14 bases lay between the germline ends. In germline, CDR1 is SGHNT, CDR2 YYREEE (reference sequence). The CDR3 sequence: CASSLALGAGTGELFF. CDR3 nucleotides: TGTGCCAGCAGCTTGGCGCTCGGGGCGGGGACCGGGGAGCTGTTTTTT.

The V call is TRBV5-4, the J call TRBJ2-3, with a tentative D call TRBD2 (5 bases). CDR3 length: 15 amino acids. Trimming stripped 3 bases from V and 2 bases from J, with 13 bases between. Germline assignment: CDR1 SGHNT and CDR2 YYREEE (reference sequence). The CDR3 protein is CASSSASQNTDTQYF. As DNA, the CDR3 is TGTGCCAGCAGCTCGGCTAGCCAAAACACAGATACGCAGTATTTT. Full variable domain (outside the CDR3, taken from reference TRBV5-4 and TRBJ2-3): ETGVTQSPTHLIKTRGQQVTLRCSSQSGHNTVSWYQQALGQGPQFIFQYYREEENGRGNFPPRFSGLQFPNYSSELNVNALELDDSALYLCASSSASQNTDTQYFGPGTRLTVL.

The chain couples TRBV6-2 or TRBV6-3 to TRBJ2-7; 7 nucleotides match TRBD2. Trimming took 0 bases from V and 4 from J; bases not matched to a gene: 3. The germline gives CDR1 MNHEY, CDR2 SVGEGT. The CDR3 runs to 14 residues. The DNA of the CDR3 is TGTGCCAGCAGTTACTCGCGGGGGTTGTACGAGCAGTACTTC. Its translation: CASSYSRGLYEQYF.

CDR3 protein: CASSQGQVYGYTF. The CDR3 DNA follows: TGCGCCAGCAGCCAAGGACAGGTTTATGGCTACACCTTC. The chain couples TRBV4-3 to TRBJ1-2; possibly TRBD1 for D (6 bases). The length of the CDR3 is 13 residues. CDR1 and CDR2 (germline): LGHNA, YSLEER. V lost 1 base, J lost 5 bases, and 8 bases lay in between.

The chain is built from TRBV6-1 and TRBJ2-2, with 7 bases identical to TRBD2. Trimming took 4 bases from V and 3 from J; bases not matched to a gene: 8. Germline loops: CDR1 MNHNS, CDR2 SASEGT. The CDR3 extends over 16 amino acids. The CDR3 DNA is TGTGCCAGCAGTGTATTGAGCGGGGTTTACACCGGGGAGCTGTTTTTT. Protein: CASSVLSGVYTGELFF.

The chain is built from TRBV9 and TRBJ2-2, with 7 bases fitting TRBD1. The CDR3 totals 15 residues. In germline, CDR1 is SGDLS, CDR2 YYNGEE. V was clipped by 4 bases and J by 6 bases; unmatched bases: 9. The CDR3 nucleotides are TGTGCCAGCAGCAGCCGGGACAGAACAGCCGGGGAGCTGTTTTTT. Amino acids: CASSSRDRTAGELFF.

The V and J genes are TRBV5-3 and TRBJ2-5; D unresolved. Being an ORF, TRBV5-3 has a function that is uncertain. The CDR3 is 14 amino acids. V dropped 6 bases and J dropped 7 bases, with 19 bases sitting between them. DNA of the CDR3: TGTGCCAGAATCCGCGGCTCGGCCGAGCGGACCCAGTACTTC. Encoded protein: CARIRGSAERTQYF.

J is TRBJ2-7 and V is TRBV6-6, with D maybe TRBD2 (6 bases). CDR1 MNHNY and CDR2 SVGAGI come from the germline V gene (reference sequence). V was pared by 2 bases and J by 5 bases, with 13 bases between. CDR3 length: 14 residues. The CDR3 here is CASSYNGRDDEQYV. The CDR3 DNA is TGTGCCAGCAGTTACAATGGGCGGGACGACGAGCAGTACGTC.

This rearrangement joins TRBV28 to TRBJ1-2; D ambiguous. The CDR3 has 11 amino acids. The germline V gene has CDR1 MDHEN and CDR2 SYDVKM. V lost 8 bases, J lost 8 bases, and 12 bases lay in between. CDR3 sequence: CASSQRLGYTF. The CDR3 coding sequence is TGTGCCAGCTCTCAGCGATTGGGCTACACCTTC.

This clone was counted only a few times. The J gene is TRBJ2-1, the V gene TRBV7-9; no reliable D call. Trimming shortened V by 9 bases and J by 4 bases, and 19 bases separated the two germline ends. Germline V lookup: CDR1 SEHNR, CDR2 FQNEAQ (reference sequence). This CDR3 comprises 15 residues. The CDR3 DNA reads TGTGCCAGTAGCCCTGGCGGAAGATCGTACAATGAGCAGTTCTTC. The encoded protein is CASSPGGRSYNEQFF.

CDR3 nucleotides: TGTGCCAGCGGGGGACAGGCCAATCAGCCCCAGCATTTT. Encoded protein: CASGGQANQPQHF. V is TRBV7-2 and J is TRBJ1-5; 8 positions match TRBD1. The CDR3 covers 13 residues. The V segment lost 8 bases and the J segment 3 bases; nucleotides outside the gene matches: 3. Germline CDR1 and CDR2: SGHTA and FQGNSA.

The rearrangement joins TRBV6-5 to TRBJ1-4; D is undetermined. Germline assignment: CDR1 MNHEY and CDR2 SVGAGI. CDR3 length: 14 amino acids. V lost 2 bases and J 8 bases, leaving 12 bases between the germline ends. CDR3 sequence reads: CASSYGQEGEKLFF. DNA for the CDR3: TGTGCCAGCAGTTACGGGCAGGAGGGCGAAAAACTGTTTTTT.

The chain combines TRBV28 with TRBJ1-2; TRBD1 is a possible D gene (5 bases). The CDR3 sequence is 15 residues long. Germline V lookup: CDR1 MDHEN, CDR2 SYDVKM. V gave up 5 bases and J gave up 5 bases, with 18 bases separating them. The CDR3 DNA reads as TGTGCCAGCAGTGTAATTCCCCCCGGGGGGTATGGCTACACCTTC. Encoded protein: CASSVIPPGGYGYTF.

Here the CDR3 reads CASRTNSRDEQFF. The DNA for the CDR3 is TGTGCCAGCAGAACGAATAGCAGGGATGAGCAGTTCTTC. The chain recombines TRBV7-2 with TRBJ2-1, with D perhaps matching TRBD1 (5 bases). Germline V gene sequence: CDR1 SGHTA, CDR2 FQGNSA. The CDR3 consists of 13 residues. Trimming removed 6 bases from V and 8 bases from J, with 14 bases in between.

CDR3 region: CASKAGTDNSYEQYF. The DNA for the CDR3 is TGTGCCAGCAAGGCCGGGACAGACAACTCCTACGAGCAGTACTTC. This chain links TRBV6-5 with TRBJ2-7, with 7 bases aligning to TRBD1. Per the germline V gene, CDR1 is MNHEY and CDR2 is SVGAGI. V gave up 7 bases and J gave up 0 bases; unmatched junction bases: 9. This CDR3 contains 15 residues.

The chain joins TRBV7-6 to TRBJ2-5; 7 bases map to TRBD2. Germline CDR1 and CDR2: SGHVS and FNYEAQ. The CDR3 is 14 residues long. With V trimmed by 5 bases and J by 5 bases, 8 bases remained unmatched. The CDR3 nucleotides read TGTGCCAGCAGCCGTCCGTTGGGAGGGGAGACCCAGTACTTC. This gives the protein CASSRPLGGETQYF.